A single sample gave rise to the 29 T cell receptor beta chains below, sequenced in a study of cytotoxic CD8 clonotypes in ibrutinib-treated CLL. Clones were read by immunoSEQ multiplex PCR, and TCRdb kept only the in-frame ones, dropping some. The repertoire has 68,000 or so clones, approximately 70% of them found once; the top ten carry about 5.7%. This specimen was PBMCs, taken after 12 months of ibrutinib treatment. The receptors stem from a human donor with chronic lymphocytic leukemia.

The V and J genes are TRBV6-1 and TRBJ2-3, with D unclear. The germline V gene encodes CDR1 MNHNS and CDR2 SASEGT. Trimming left V 3 bases short and J 6 bases short, with 10 bases between. This CDR3 has 13 residues. This CDR3 reads CASSDGYGDTQYF. CDR3 DNA sequence: TGTGCCAGCAGTGATGGGTATGGGGATACGCAGTATTTT.

V usage is TRBV7-2 and J usage is TRBJ2-3; D might be TRBD2 (6 bases). Germline V lookup: CDR1 SGHTA, CDR2 FQGNSA. V was shortened by 5 bases and J by 0 bases, with 9 bases between the two germline ends. The CDR3 contains 14 residues. Here the CDR3 DNA reads TGTGCCAGCAGCCGTGGGGGGAGCACAGATACGCAGTATTTT. It translates to CASSRGGSTDTQYF.

This chain connects TRBV6-1 to TRBJ1-1; D not certain. Germline V CDR1 and CDR2: MNHNS, SASEGT. This CDR3 has 15 residues. The V gene lost 3 bases and the J gene lost 3 bases, with 14 bases spanning the gap. The CDR3 DNA sequence: TGTGCCAGCAGTGAGATGGGGTCCGGGGACACTGAAGCTTTCTTT. This translates into CASSEMGSGDTEAFF.

The rearrangement uses TRBV9 and TRBJ2-3; D is undetermined. V lost 3 bases to trimming and J lost 0 bases, with 8 bases between them. This CDR3 has 14 residues. CDR1 and CDR2 from the germline V gene are SGDLS and YYNGEE. CDR3: CASSGSPSTDTQYF. The CDR3 bases are TGTGCCAGCAGCGGATCCCCTAGCACAGATACGCAGTATTTT.

CDR3 sequence reads: CAWSTRVLSFDKNIQYF. The CDR3 DNA sequence: TGTGCCTGGAGCACACGGGTACTAAGTTTTGACAAAAACATTCAGTACTTC. The chain combines TRBV30 with TRBJ2-4; D unclear. The CDR3 spans 17 residues. V was pared by 3 bases and J by 3 bases, with 21 bases between. Looked up from germline, CDR1 is GTSNPN and CDR2 is SVGIG (reference sequence).

This clone appeared once. The chain uses TRBV6-5 and TRBJ1-6; D not resolved. V was clipped by 8 bases and J by 7 bases, with 15 bases between them. The CDR3 totals 14 residues. Per germline, CDR1 MNHEY and CDR2 SVGAGI. CDR3 loop: CASSGRFGNSPLHF. The CDR3 DNA is TGTGCCAGCTCTGGGAGGTTTGGGAATTCACCCCTCCACTTT.

As to this clone: Within the sample, other DNA sequences also encode this same CDR3. The rearrangement uses TRBV4-2 and TRBJ1-2, with 9 bases matching TRBD1. V lost 0 bases, J lost 7 bases, and 6 bases stayed unmatched. CDR3 length: 15 residues. Germline CDR1 and CDR2: LGHNA and YNFKEQ. CDR3 sequence (DNA): TGTGCCAGCAGCCAAGATTTGGGACAGGGCGGTGGCTACACCTTC. The encoded protein is CASSQDLGQGGGYTF.

This clone has just a few counts. This chain uses TRBV7-9 with TRBJ2-5, with 9 bases aligning to TRBD2. CDR3 size: 14 residues. Looked up from germline, CDR1 is SEHNR and CDR2 is FQNEAQ (reference sequence). Trimming cost V 4 bases and J 4 bases; bases outside gene matches: 4. The CDR3 nucleotides are TGTGCCAGCAGCTCGGGACTAGCAGCAGAGACCCAGTACTTC. This sequence encodes CASSSGLAAETQYF.

The chain carries TRBV19 and TRBJ1-3, with TRBD1 matching over 7 bases. The V segment lost 5 bases and the J segment 0 bases; nucleotides outside the gene matches: 7. This CDR3 is built from 16 residues. The germline V gene encodes CDR1 LNHDA and CDR2 SQIVND (reference sequence). The CDR3 DNA reads as TGTGCCAGTAGTTACAGGGGAATCGTCTCTGGAAACACCATATATTTT. Translating it yields CASSYRGIVSGNTIYF.

The chain uses TRBV29-1 and TRBJ2-2; D is undetermined. V was shortened by 2 bases and J by 4 bases, with 17 bases between the two germline ends. Germline V gene sequence: CDR1 SQVTM, CDR2 ANQGSEA. The CDR3 is made up of 16 amino acids. The CDR3 region is CSVELTRARTTGELFF. The CDR3 DNA reads as TGCAGCGTTGAATTGACTCGGGCCAGGACCACCGGGGAGCTGTTTTTT.

The V gene is TRBV4-2, the J gene TRBJ1-1; 9 nucleotides align to TRBD1. Losses at the gene ends were 6 bases for V and 6 bases for J; bases not matched to a gene: 5. This CDR3 region has 13 residues. Germline V gene data show CDR1 as LGHNA and CDR2 as YNFKEQ. DNA of the CDR3: TGTGCCAGCAGACAGGGGGCGACGGCTGAAGCTTTCTTT. Its translation: CASRQGATAEAFF.

This clone was detected only once. The gene calls are TRBV11-3 and TRBJ1-6; D call uncertain. Per the germline V gene, CDR1 is SGHNT and CDR2 is YENEEA. CDR3 length: 16 amino acids. V was pared by 0 bases and J by 0 bases, with 6 bases between. CDR3 sequence: CASSLDRSSYNSPLHF. The CDR3 DNA is TGTGCCAGCAGCTTAGACAGGAGCTCCTATAATTCACCCCTCCACTTT.

The chain uses TRBV2 and TRBJ2-7; 8 positions agree with TRBD2. CDR3 size: 14 residues. V lost 7 bases to trimming and J lost 3 bases; unmatched junction nucleotides: 8. Germline V gene sequence: CDR1 SNHLY, CDR2 FYNNEI. CDR3 DNA: TGTGCCAGCAATAAGCGGGGGACCTACTACGAGCAGTACTTC. This gives the protein CASNKRGTYYEQYF.

The chain combines TRBV11-2 with TRBJ1-1; D gene uncertain. Germline V gene data show CDR1 as SGHAT and CDR2 as FQNNGV. This CDR3 region has 16 residues. Trimming took off 1 base at V and 0 bases at J, with 12 bases between the two ends. CDR3 nucleotides: TGTGCCAGCAGCTTAGGTCGGTTGGGCTTGAACACTGAAGCTTTCTTT. Translation gives CASSLGRLGLNTEAFF.

V usage is TRBV7-2 and J usage is TRBJ2-7; D is uncertain. Germline CDR1 SGHTA, CDR2 FQGNSA. The ends were cut back, 2 bases at V and 1 base at J, with 21 bases in the middle. CDR3 length equals 18 residues. CDR3 region: CASSLSGGSPVISYEQYF. As DNA, the CDR3 is TGTGCCAGCAGCTTATCAGGTGGCTCCCCGGTGATATCCTACGAGCAGTACTTC.

This sequence joins TRBV7-7 and TRBJ1-3; D gene uncertain. Trimming removed 1 base from V and 0 bases from J, with 10 bases in between. Per germline, CDR1 SSHAT and CDR2 FNYEAQ (reference sequence). The CDR3 contains 16 residues. The CDR3 coding sequence is TGTGCCAGCAGCTTAGGTCCGGGTTCCTCTGGAAACACCATATATTTT. This encodes CASSLGPGSSGNTIYF.

The genes are TRBV18 and TRBJ2-5; the D call may be TRBD1 or TRBD2 (5 bases each). Germline-derived CDR1 and CDR2 are KGHSH and LQKENI. V lost 2 bases and J 0 bases, leaving 13 bases between the germline ends. This CDR3 region has 16 residues. The CDR3 DNA follows: TGTGCCAGCTCACCATGGGGACGGATGTACCAAGAGACCCAGTACTTC. Encoded protein: CASSPWGRMYQETQYF.

V gene TRBV6-5 combines with J gene TRBJ2-1; 9 positions agree with TRBD2. J lost 6 bases, V lost 4 bases, and 4 bases had no gene match. CDR1 is MNHEY, CDR2 SVGAGI, per germline. The CDR3 runs to 14 residues. Here the CDR3 DNA reads TGTGCCAGCAGTTCGGGACTAGCAGCCAATGAGCAGTTCTTC. Translating it yields CASSSGLAANEQFF.

The CDR3 DNA is TGCGCCAGCAGCCCGCAGGGGTCCTATGGCTACACCTTC. This codes for CASSPQGSYGYTF. The J gene is TRBJ1-2, the V gene TRBV5-1; a weak D match, TRBD1 (6 bases). Germline V CDR1 and CDR2: SGHRS, YFSETQ. Trimming pared 4 bases from V and 4 bases from J, leaving 11 bases between. CDR3 size: 13 residues.

The chain is built from TRBV2 and TRBJ2-2; TRBD1 matches 7 bases. V lost 4 bases and J lost 4; bases outside the gene matches: 9. Germline V gene lookup returns CDR1 SNHLY and CDR2 FYNNEI. The CDR3 consists of 16 residues. CDR3 DNA: TGTGCCAGCAGTGGTTTTTCGGGACAGACCACCGGGGAGCTGTTTTTT. This encodes CASSGFSGQTTGELFF.

The chain links TRBV6-5 to TRBJ2-7; TRBD1 is a possible D gene (5 bases). This CDR3 is 13 amino acids long. The ends were cut back, 5 bases at V and 5 bases at J, with 13 bases in the middle. In germline, CDR1 is MNHEY, CDR2 SVGAGI. CDR3 residues: CASSPGAANEQYF. CDR3 sequence (DNA): TGTGCCAGCAGTCCTGGGGCAGCGAACGAGCAGTACTTC.

The chain links TRBV6-5 to TRBJ1-4; 7 bases match TRBD1. The V and J ends lost 5 bases and 8 bases, in that order; junction bases with no gene match: 5. Germline-derived CDR1 and CDR2 are MNHEY and SVGAGI. The CDR3 is made up of 13 amino acids. This CDR3 is CASSRGQREKLFF. CDR3 in DNA: TGTGCCAGCAGTAGGGGGCAAAGGGAAAAACTGTTTTTT.

This chain joins TRBV11-1 and TRBJ2-3, with 11 bases identical to TRBD2. This CDR3 region has 15 residues. Germline V gene data show CDR1 as SGHAT and CDR2 as FQDESV (reference sequence). The V gene end was trimmed by 5 bases and the J gene end by 2 bases; junction bases not matched to a gene: 3. The CDR3 is CASSRLAGSTDTQYF. The CDR3 region has the DNA TGTGCCAGCAGCCGACTAGCGGGGTCCACAGATACGCAGTATTTT.

The chain carries TRBV7-2 and TRBJ1-5; 7 bases match TRBD1. The germline gives CDR1 SGHTA, CDR2 FQGNSA. The CDR3 is made up of 14 amino acids. J was trimmed by 5 bases and V by 5 bases; bases with no gene match: 6. CDR3 coding DNA: TGTGCCAGCAGCGAGACGACAGGGTATCAGCCCCAGCATTTT. Translating gives CASSETTGYQPQHF.

This clone was detected only a few times. The chain combines TRBV20-1 with TRBJ1-1; D gene ambiguous. Trimming took 6 bases from V and 5 from J, leaving 10 bases between them. Per the germline V gene, CDR1 is DFQATT and CDR2 is SNEGSKA (reference sequence). The length of the CDR3 is 11 residues. For the CDR3, the DNA is TGCAGTGCGTACCTCGGAACTGAAGCTTTCTTT. Its protein product is CSAYLGTEAFF.

The chain carries TRBV19 and TRBJ1-5, with TRBD1 matching 9 bases. Germline V gene lookup returns CDR1 LNHDA and CDR2 SQIVND (reference sequence). The CDR3 covers 19 residues. V shed 7 bases, J shed 3 bases, and the junction held 19 bases outside the gene matches. DNA for the CDR3: TGTGCCAGTACCAAAGGCGGGGCCCACCGGACAGGGGCCAATCAGCCCCAGCATTTT. Encoded protein: CASTKGGAHRTGANQPQHF. Based on the CDR3 plus reference TRBV19 and TRBJ1-5, the full variable domain is DGGITQSPKYLFRKEGQNVTLSCEQNLNHDAMYWYRQDPGQGLRLIYYSQIVNDFQKGDIAEGYSVSREKKESFPLTVTSAQKNPTAFYLCASTKGGAHRTGANQPQHFGDGTRLSIL.

This clone was recorded a few times. The chain is built from TRBV28 and TRBJ1-2, with D tentatively TRBD1 (5 bases). The CDR3 has 10 amino acids. Per the germline V gene, CDR1 is MDHEN and CDR2 is SYDVKM. CDR3 loop: CVAGRYGYTF. The CDR3 coding sequence is TGTGTTGCAGGGAGGTATGGCTACACCTTC.

This clone appeared a few times. V and J are TRBV5-1 and TRBJ1-5; a weak D match, TRBD1 (5 bases). The CDR3 runs to 14 residues. With 4 bases removed from V and 4 bases from J, the gap between germline ends came to 12 bases. Germline CDR1 and CDR2: SGHRS and YFSETQ. This CDR3 reads CASSPLGGNQPQHF. CDR3 coding DNA: TGCGCCAGCAGCCCCCTGGGGGGAAATCAGCCCCAGCATTTT.

The chain combines TRBV28 with TRBJ1-1; 9 nucleotides match TRBD1. Germline V gives CDR1 MDHEN, CDR2 SYDVKM. CDR3 length equals 18 residues. The V and J ends lost 8 bases and 3 bases, in that order; junction bases with no gene match: 19. The CDR3 protein is CASSRPGTGFFRDTEAFF. In DNA form, the CDR3 reads TGTGCCAGCTCGCGTCCCGGGACAGGGTTTTTTAGGGACACTGAAGCTTTCTTT.